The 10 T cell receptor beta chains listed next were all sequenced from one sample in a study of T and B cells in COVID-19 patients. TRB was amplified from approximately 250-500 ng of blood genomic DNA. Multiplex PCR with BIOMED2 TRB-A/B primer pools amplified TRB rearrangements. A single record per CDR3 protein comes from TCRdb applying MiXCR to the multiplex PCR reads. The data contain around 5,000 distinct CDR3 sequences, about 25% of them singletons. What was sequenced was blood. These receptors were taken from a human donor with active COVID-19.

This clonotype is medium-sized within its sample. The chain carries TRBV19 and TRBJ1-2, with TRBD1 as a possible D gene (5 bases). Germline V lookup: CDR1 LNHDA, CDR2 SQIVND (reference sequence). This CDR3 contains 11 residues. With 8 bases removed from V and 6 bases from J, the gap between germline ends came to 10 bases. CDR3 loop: CASGPGHGYTF. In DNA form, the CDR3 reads TGTGCCAGTGGGCCAGGGCATGGCTACACCTTC.

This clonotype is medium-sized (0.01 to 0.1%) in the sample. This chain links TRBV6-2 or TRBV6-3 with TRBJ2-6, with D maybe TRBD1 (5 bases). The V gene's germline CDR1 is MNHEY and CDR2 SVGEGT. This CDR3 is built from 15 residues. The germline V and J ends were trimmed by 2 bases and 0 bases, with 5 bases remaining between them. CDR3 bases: TGTGCCAGCAGTTACGACAGCTCTGGGGCCAACGTCCTGACTTTC. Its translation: CASSYDSSGANVLTF.

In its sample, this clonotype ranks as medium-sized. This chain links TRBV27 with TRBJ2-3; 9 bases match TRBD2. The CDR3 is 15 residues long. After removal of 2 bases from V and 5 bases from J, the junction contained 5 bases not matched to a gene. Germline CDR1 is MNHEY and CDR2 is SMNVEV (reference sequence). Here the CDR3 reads CASSLRRGGGDTQYF. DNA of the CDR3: TGTGCCAGCAGTTTAAGGCGGGGGGGCGGAGATACGCAGTATTTT.

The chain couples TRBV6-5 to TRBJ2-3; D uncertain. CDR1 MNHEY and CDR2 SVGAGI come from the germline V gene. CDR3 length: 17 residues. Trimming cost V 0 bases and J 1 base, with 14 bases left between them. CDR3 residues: CASSYSGLVSGTDTQYF. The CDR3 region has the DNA TGTGCCAGCAGTTACTCGGGCCTTGTCTCGGGCACAGATACGCAGTATTTT.

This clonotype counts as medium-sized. The CDR3 DNA reads TGTGCCAGTAGTAACACAGATACGCAGTATTTT. Translating gives CASSNTDTQYF. This sequence joins TRBV19 and TRBJ2-3; D gene ambiguous. Per the germline V gene, CDR1 is LNHDA and CDR2 is SQIVND (reference sequence). The CDR3 loop spans 11 amino acids. V lost 4 bases and J lost 2, with 1 base in between.

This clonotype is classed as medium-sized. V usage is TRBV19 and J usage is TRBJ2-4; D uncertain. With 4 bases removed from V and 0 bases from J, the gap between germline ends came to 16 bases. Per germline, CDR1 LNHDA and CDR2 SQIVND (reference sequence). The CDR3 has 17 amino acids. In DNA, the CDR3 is TGTGCCAGTAGTAGGGTGGGATCCCCTTTAGCCAAAAACATTCAGTACTTC. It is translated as CASSRVGSPLAKNIQYF.

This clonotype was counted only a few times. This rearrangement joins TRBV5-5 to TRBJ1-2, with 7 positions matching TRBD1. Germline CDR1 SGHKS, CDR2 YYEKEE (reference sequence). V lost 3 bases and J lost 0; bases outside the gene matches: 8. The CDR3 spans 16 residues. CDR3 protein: CASSYGTVNPNYGYTF. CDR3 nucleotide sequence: TGTGCCAGCAGCTACGGGACAGTAAACCCTAACTATGGCTACACCTTC.

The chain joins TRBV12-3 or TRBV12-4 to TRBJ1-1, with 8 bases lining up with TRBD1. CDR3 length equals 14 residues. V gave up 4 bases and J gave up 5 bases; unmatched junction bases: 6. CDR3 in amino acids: CASSSDRGNTEAFF. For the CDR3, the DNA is TGTGCCAGCAGTTCCGACAGGGGTAATACTGAAGCTTTCTTT.

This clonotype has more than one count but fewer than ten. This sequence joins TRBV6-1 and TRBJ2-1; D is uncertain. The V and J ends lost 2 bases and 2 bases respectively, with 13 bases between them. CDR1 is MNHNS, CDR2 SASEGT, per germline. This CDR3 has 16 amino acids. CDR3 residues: CASSELAGPTYNEQFF. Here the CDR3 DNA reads TGTGCCAGCAGTGAATTGGCAGGACCCACCTACAATGAGCAGTTCTTC.

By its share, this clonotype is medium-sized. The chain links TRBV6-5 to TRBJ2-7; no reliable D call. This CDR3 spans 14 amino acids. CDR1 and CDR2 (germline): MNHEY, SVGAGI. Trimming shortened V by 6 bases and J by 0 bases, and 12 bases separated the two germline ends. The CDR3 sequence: CASRQSLSSYEQYF. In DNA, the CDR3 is TGTGCCAGCAGACAATCACTAAGCTCCTACGAGCAGTACTTC.